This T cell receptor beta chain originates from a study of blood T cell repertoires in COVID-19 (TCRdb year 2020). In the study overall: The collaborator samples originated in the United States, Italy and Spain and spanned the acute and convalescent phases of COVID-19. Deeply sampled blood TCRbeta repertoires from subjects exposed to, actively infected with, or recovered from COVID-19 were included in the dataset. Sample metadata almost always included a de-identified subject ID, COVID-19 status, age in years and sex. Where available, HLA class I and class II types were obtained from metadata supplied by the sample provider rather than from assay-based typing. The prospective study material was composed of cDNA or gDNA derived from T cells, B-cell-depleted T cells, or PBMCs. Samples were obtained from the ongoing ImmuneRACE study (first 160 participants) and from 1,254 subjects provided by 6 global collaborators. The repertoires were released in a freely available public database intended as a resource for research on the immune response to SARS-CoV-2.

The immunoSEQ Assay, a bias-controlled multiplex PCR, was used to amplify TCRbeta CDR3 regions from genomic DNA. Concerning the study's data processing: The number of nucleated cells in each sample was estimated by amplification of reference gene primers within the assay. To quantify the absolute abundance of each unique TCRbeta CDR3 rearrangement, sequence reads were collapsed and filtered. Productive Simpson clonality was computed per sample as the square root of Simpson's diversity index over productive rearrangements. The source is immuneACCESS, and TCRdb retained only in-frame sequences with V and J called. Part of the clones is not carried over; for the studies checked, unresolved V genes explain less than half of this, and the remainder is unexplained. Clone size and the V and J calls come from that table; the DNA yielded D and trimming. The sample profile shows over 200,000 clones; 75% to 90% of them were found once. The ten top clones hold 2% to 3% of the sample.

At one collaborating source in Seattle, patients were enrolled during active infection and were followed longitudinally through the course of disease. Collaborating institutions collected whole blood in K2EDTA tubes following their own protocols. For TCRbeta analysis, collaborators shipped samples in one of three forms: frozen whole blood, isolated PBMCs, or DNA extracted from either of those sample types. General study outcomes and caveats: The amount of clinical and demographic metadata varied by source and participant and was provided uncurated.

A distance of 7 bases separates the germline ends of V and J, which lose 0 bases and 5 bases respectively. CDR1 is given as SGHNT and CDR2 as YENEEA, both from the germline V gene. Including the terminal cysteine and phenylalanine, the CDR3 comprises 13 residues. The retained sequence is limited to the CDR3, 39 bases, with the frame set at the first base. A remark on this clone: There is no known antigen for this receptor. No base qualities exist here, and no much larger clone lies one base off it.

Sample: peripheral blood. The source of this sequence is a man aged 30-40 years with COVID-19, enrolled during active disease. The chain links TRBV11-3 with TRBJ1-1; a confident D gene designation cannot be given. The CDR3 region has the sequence CASSLETGTEAFF. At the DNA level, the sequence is TGTGCCAGCAGCTTAGAAACGGGTACTGAAGCTTTCTTT.